This T cell receptor (beta chain) was sequenced for a study of blood T cells in healthy people across ages. The V end was cut by 1 base, the J end by 5 bases, with 17 bases between. Per germline, CDR1 MGHRA and CDR2 YSYEKL. There are 16 residues in the CDR3. It was with a sample-barcoded 5' primer and a J-beta primer mix that a second PCR of roughly 7 to 12 cycles was run. Sequencing recovered at least 2.5 million CDR3-containing paired-end reads from each sample. TCRdb itself ran the 5' RACE reads through MiXCR, one entry per CDR3 protein. The sample carries about 1.8 million distinct CDR3 sequences, approximately 50% recorded once. Points from the study as a whole: Per million T cells, TCR beta diversity dropped about linearly as age rose.

This clonotype was seen a handful of times. No antigen is known for it. This TCR was recovered from a woman aged 35 to 49 in good health. The rearrangement links TRBV4-1 to TRBJ2-5; the D is unclear. The material sequenced was blood. The CDR3 nucleotides read TGCGCCAGCAGCCAAGCAGTGATGGATTTGGGGGAGACCCAGTACTTC. Amino acid sequence: CASSQAVMDLGETQYF.